This is a list of T cell receptor beta chains from one sample in a study of blood T cell repertoires in COVID-19. Data came from immunoSEQ multiplex PCR; TCRdb stores just in-frame clones and leaves some out. There are some 100,000 clones in the sample; almost 85% occur only once, and around 7.2% lies in the top ten. Sequenced sample: peripheral blood. These receptors all stem from a man over 45 with active or convalescent COVID-19. CDR3s include the opening cysteine and the closing phenylalanine or tryptophan.

V gene | CDR3 protein
TRBV20-1 | CSASMGQQGNTIYF
TRBV9 | CASSSHRSDSYEQYF
TRBV28 | CASSLGGADTQYF
TRBV18 | CASSPSTGPNEKLFF
TRBV5-5 | CASGQLGERGGTEQFF
TRBV4-1 | CASSRSGYSPEAFF
TRBV19 | CASSTRTSRETQYF
TRBV27 | CASSLGRVSYGYTF
TRBV5-1 | CASSPGTGELFF
TRBV6-5 | CASSSLFQGGNTEAFF
TRBV11-2 | CASSLTGAGDTEAFF
TRBV5-1 | CASMFGTNYNEQFF
TRBV4-3 | CASSQDRGSGSQHF
TRBV9 | CASSSYRDLNTGELFF
TRBV6-6 | CASSYAGGSDTQYF
TRBV29-1 | CSVGGTFSYEQYF
TRBV19 | CASSKGSPRHF
TRBV12-3/TRBV12-4 | CASSLSNIGELFF
TRBV13 | CASSARDRVAGYTF
TRBV24-1 | CATSETGQSSEQFF
TRBV14 | CASSQETGTFQETQYF
TRBV7-8 | CASSSSGTSGGGLSGANVLTF
TRBV3-1/TRBV3-2 | CASSQGTGGSYEQYF
TRBV11-3 | CASSRRDSPYEQYF
TRBV30 | CAWTRQGSAYEQYF
TRBV9 | CASSRTSGGFTDTQYF
TRBV29-1 | CSVEGRGGISYNEQFF
TRBV3-1/TRBV3-2 | CASSQGDRAYGYTF
TRBV27 | CASSFLDRMSTDTQYF
TRBV2 | CASSINTGGWQYF
TRBV24-1 | CATSDSLDRPGYTF
TRBV6-5 | CASSRQGAETQYF
TRBV11-2 | CASSLDQGTPYAQHF
TRBV7-9 | CASSLDSSYEQYF
TRBV5-1 | CASSGGTAMNTEAFF
TRBV7-2 | CASYRQRGGPDTQYF
TRBV10-3 | CAIRDSGPGELFF
TRBV5-1 | CASSLSPAGTDTQYF
TRBV9 | CASSPDRGEKAFF
TRBV10-3 | CAISESAGREKLFF
TRBV19 | CASSLLSTGDSPLHF
TRBV30 | CAWSVAGVVVTF
TRBV7-2 | CASSLGFGRFSNQPQHF
TRBV27 | CASSSTSSEQFF
TRBV7-9 | CASSLPGTGRNNEQFF
TRBV14 | CASSQATVDYEQYF
TRBV21-1 | CASTALRVYTEAFF
TRBV4-1 | CASSQIAGGPHEQFF